The 8 T cell receptor beta chains below were found in one sample sequenced in a study of blood T cell repertoires in COVID-19 (dated by TCRdb to the early 2020s). The protocol used for the library was the immunoSEQ multiplex PCR assay. The clones in this table, taken by TCRdb from immuneACCESS, are in-frame only. Not every clone is retained; where verified, under half of the shortfall comes from an unresolved V gene, and the cause of the rest is unknown. Here the sample has 230,000 or so clones; roughly 79% occur a single time. 6.5% to 9.5% of the sample comes from the top ten. Sequencing used peripheral blood. Every receptor here comes from an elderly woman with COVID-19, enrolled during active disease.

Notes on this clone: Different DNA sequences within this sample yield the same CDR3. The chain employs TRBV19 and TRBJ1-4; 8 nucleotides match TRBD1. The CDR3 has 14 amino acids. The J segment lost 1 base and the V segment lost 6 bases, leaving 1 base of the junction unmatched. The V gene's germline CDR1 is LNHDA and CDR2 SQIVND (reference sequence). CDR3 region: CASSDRGTNEKLFF. As DNA, the CDR3 is TGTGCCAGTAGCGACAGGGGAACTAATGAAAAACTGTTTTTT. Variable domain in full (rest from reference TRBV19 and TRBJ1-4): DGGITQSPKYLFRKEGQNVTLSCEQNLNHDAMYWYRQDPGQGLRLIYYSQIVNDFQKGDIAEGYSVSREKKESFPLTVTSAQKNPTAFYLCASSDRGTNEKLFFGSGTQLSVL.

This chain joins TRBV19 and TRBJ1-5; D is unclear. The CDR3 totals 16 residues. V was pared by 6 bases and J by 2 bases, with 17 bases between. CDR1 and CDR2 (germline): LNHDA, SQIVND (reference sequence). CDR3 DNA sequence: TGTGCCAGTAGCCGGGGTAGGGTAACGGGCAATCAGCCCCAGCATTTT. Protein sequence: CASSRGRVTGNQPQHF.

The chain has TRBV28 and TRBJ1-2; 12 positions agree with TRBD1. Germline assignment: CDR1 MDHEN and CDR2 SYDVKM. CDR3 length: 16 amino acids. Losses at the gene ends were 4 bases for V and 7 bases for J; bases not matched to a gene: 10. CDR3 nucleotide sequence: TGTGCCAGCAGTTCTCCCATGGGACAGGGGGCGGCTGGCTACACCTTC. Encoded protein: CASSSPMGQGAAGYTF.

A few counts support this clone. The chain carries TRBV5-4 and TRBJ1-3, with D possibly TRBD1 on 5 matching bases. Germline lookup yields CDR1 SGHNT and CDR2 YYREEE (reference sequence). The CDR3 is made up of 13 amino acids. V gave up 4 bases and J gave up 4 bases, with 9 bases separating them. CDR3 bases: TGTGCCAGCAGCCTCCAGGGAGGAAACACCATATATTTT. Amino acids: CASSLQGGNTIYF.

This chain joins TRBV30 and TRBJ2-7; D unclear. V gave up 0 bases and J gave up 0 bases, with 9 bases separating them. Per the germline V gene, CDR1 is GTSNPN and CDR2 is SVGIG (reference sequence). The CDR3 has 14 residues. CDR3 DNA sequence: TGTGCCTGGAGTGTGCAGCCTAGCTCCTACGAGCAGTACTTC. Protein product: CAWSVQPSSYEQYF.

J is TRBJ1-2 and V is TRBV7-2; 9 bases align to TRBD1. This CDR3 is built from 15 residues. Germline CDR1 SGHTA, CDR2 FQGNSA. Trimming cost V 5 bases and J 2 bases; bases outside gene matches: 6. This CDR3 reads CASSGGQGFNYGYTF. DNA for the CDR3: TGTGCCAGCAGCGGGGGACAGGGATTCAACTATGGCTACACCTTC.

Regarding this clone: The sample holds other DNA sequences that translate to the same CDR3. The chain links TRBV5-1 to TRBJ1-2, with TRBD1 identical over 9 bases. The CDR3 sequence is 13 residues long. Germline V CDR1 and CDR2: SGHRS, YFSETQ. V shed 3 bases and J 4 bases; nucleotides not matched to a gene: 1. In DNA, the CDR3 is TGCGCCAGCAGCTCGACAGGGGGCTATGGCTACACCTTC. As protein: CASSSTGGYGYTF.

This chain connects TRBV6-1 to TRBJ2-5; D is perhaps TRBD2 (6 bases). This CDR3 has 13 residues. The germline V gene encodes CDR1 MNHNS and CDR2 SASEGT. V was cut by 2 bases and J by 7 bases, with 11 bases left in between. Written as DNA, the CDR3 is TGTGCCAGCAGTGAAAGCCTGCGGGGGACCCAGTACTTC. Protein sequence: CASSESLRGTQYF.